This TCR beta chain derives from a study of blood T cell repertoires in COVID-19. Only in-frame clones appear in the TCRdb table, and some are missing; sequencing was by immunoSEQ multiplex PCR. The sample lists approximately 450,000 clones, roughly 91% occurring once. Sequenced input: peripheral blood. The sequence was obtained from a woman aged 25 to 39 with acute or convalescent COVID-19.

CDR3 residues: CASSWTVGNEQFF. CDR3 DNA sequence: TGTGCCAGTAGTTGGACAGTGGGGAATGAGCAGTTCTTC. The chain uses TRBV19 and TRBJ2-1, with TRBD1 as a possible D gene (6 bases). With 5 bases removed from V and 7 bases from J, the gap between germline ends came to 12 bases. Germline V lookup: CDR1 LNHDA, CDR2 SQIVND (reference sequence). The CDR3 is made up of 13 amino acids. Looking up the rest from reference TRBV19 and TRBJ2-1 gives the full variable domain: DGGITQSPKYLFRKEGQNVTLSCEQNLNHDAMYWYRQDPGQGLRLIYYSQIVNDFQKGDIAEGYSVSREKKESFPLTVTSAQKNPTAFYLCASSWTVGNEQFFGPGTRLTVL.